These T cell receptor beta chains were read from a single sample in a study of PD-L1 blockade in urothelial cancer. The protocol was immunoSEQ multiplex PCR, while the TCRdb copy is restricted to in-frame clones and leaves out a portion. The table lists tens of thousands of clones, about 83% of them singletons. Sequencing used PBMCs, obtained around atezolizumab (anti-PD-L1) treatment. The receptors were sampled from a woman aged 65 to 85 with urothelial cancer. Both conserved end residues are part of each CDR3. Fields, in order: D gene, J gene, V gene, clone size, CDR3 DNA, CDR3 protein. D genes are given only for firm matches. Not every row has a clone size; where given, it reads once, few, many or a size class.

>TRBD1|TRBJ1-5|TRBV6-1|few
TGTGCCAGCAGTGAATTAAGGACAGGGGGGCAGCCCCAGCATTTT
CASSELRTGGQPQHF
>TRBD2|TRBJ2-2|TRBV10-3|.
TGTGCCTTTCAGCGGGGGGACACCGGGGAGCTGTTTTTT
CAFQRGDTGELFF
>.|TRBJ1-1|TRBV27|.
TGTGCCAGCAGCTGGACGGGGGGGACTGAAGCTTTCTTT
CASSWTGGTEAFF
>.|TRBJ2-7|TRBV9|.
TGTGCCAGCAGCGTAGCGGGACAAAGCTCCTACGAGCAGTACTTC
CASSVAGQSSYEQYF
>TRBD1|TRBJ2-4|TRBV7-6|.
TGTGCCAGCAGCGCCGGGACAGGAACGAGGCAGTACTTC
CASSAGTGTRQYF
>.|TRBJ2-6|TRBV11-2|.
TGTGCCAGCAGCCGACGGGAAGGGGCCAACGTCCTGACTTTC
CASSRREGANVLTF
>.|TRBJ1-1|TRBV4-3|.
TGCGCCAGCAGCCAAGATTCAGGGGATTCGGGCACTGAAGCTTTCTTT
CASSQDSGDSGTEAFF
>TRBD2|TRBJ2-2|TRBV5-1|.
TGCGCCAGCAGCACCGAACCGGGACTAGCTGCCGGAACTGGCGGGGAGCTGTTTTTT
CASSTEPGLAAGTGGELFF
>.|TRBJ1-5|TRBV6-5|.
TGTGCCAGCAGTTACTCTAGGAGGGGTCATCAGCCCCAGCATTTT
CASSYSRRGHQPQHF
>TRBD1|TRBJ2-6|TRBV6-6|.
TGTGCCACCCAGGACAGGCACTCTGGGGCCAACGTCCTGACTTTC
CATQDRHSGANVLTF
>TRBD2|TRBJ2-1|TRBV28|.
TGTGCCAGCAGTAGACTAGCGGGAGAAAAGGATGAGCAGTTCTTC
CASSRLAGEKDEQFF
>.|TRBJ1-4|TRBV28|.
TGTGCCAGCAGATTTTTCCGGGGGGGTGAAAAACTGTTTTTT
CASRFFRGGEKLFF
>.|TRBJ2-7|TRBV7-2|.
TGTGCCAGCAGCTTGCGGGATAGGTACGAGCAGTACTTC
CASSLRDRYEQYF
>.|TRBJ2-2|TRBV2|.
TGTGCCAGCAATTTGAACAGGTTGACCGGGGAGCTGTTTTTT
CASNLNRLTGELFF
>TRBD2|TRBJ2-3|TRBV5-4|.
TGTGCCAGCAGCCCCACTAGCGGTAGGGGCACAGATACGCAGTATTTT
CASSPTSGRGTDTQYF
>.|TRBJ2-3|TRBV15|few
TGTGCCACCAGCAGTTGGGGAGTGCCAGATACGCAGTATTTT
CATSSWGVPDTQYF
>.|TRBJ1-4|TRBV25-1|.
TGTGCCAGCAGTGAACAGGGGAAGATGGGAAAACTGTTTTTT
CASSEQGKMGKLFF
>.|TRBJ1-3|TRBV6-1|.
TGTGCCAGCAGTGCGGACGGGGGTGTTGGAAACACCATATATTTT
CASSADGGVGNTIYF
>.|TRBJ2-6|TRBV19|.
TGTGCCAGTACCGTGGGGCTCTCTGGGGCCAACGTCCTGACTTTC
CASTVGLSGANVLTF
>.|TRBJ1-1|TRBV10-3|.
TGTGCCATCGGGGACAATTCAAAGAACACTGAAGCTTTCTTT
CAIGDNSKNTEAFF
>TRBD1|TRBJ1-2|TRBV29-1|.
TGCAGCGTTGACCAACCGGGGGGACAGGGGGCGCAAGGCTATGGCTACACCTTC
CSVDQPGGQGAQGYGYTF
>.|TRBJ1-3|TRBV7-9|.
TGTGCCAGCAACCCTAGGGGAGGAAACACCATATATTTT
CASNPRGGNTIYF
>TRBD1|TRBJ2-3|TRBV6-1|.
TGTGCCAGCACTGGACAGGGGGGCACAGATACGCAGTATTTT
CASTGQGGTDTQYF
>TRBD2|TRBJ2-3|TRBV30|.
TGTGCCTGGACTAGCGGGGGGACAGATACGCAGTATTTT
CAWTSGGTDTQYF